This T cell receptor beta chain was observed in a study of T cell changes during pregnancy in multiple sclerosis. Using immunoSEQ multiplex PCR, the repertoire was profiled, and TCRdb retains in-frame clones only, with some absent. The repertoire holds tens of thousands of clones, with 90% as singletons. Trimming took off 1 base at V and 6 bases at J, with 10 bases between the two ends. Germline lookup yields CDR1 SGHVS and CDR2 FNYEAQ. The CDR3 is 14 amino acids. The TCR originated in a female donor with multiple sclerosis, enrolled in a pregnancy study. The sequenced sample was CD8+ T cells from peripheral blood mononuclear cells, obtained before pregnancy. This rearrangement joins TRBV7-6 to TRBJ2-1, with D maybe TRBD2 (6 bases). The CDR3 bases are TGTGCCAGCAGCTTAGGGACGGAGGGCAATGAGCAGTTCTTC. It specifies CASSLGTEGNEQFF.